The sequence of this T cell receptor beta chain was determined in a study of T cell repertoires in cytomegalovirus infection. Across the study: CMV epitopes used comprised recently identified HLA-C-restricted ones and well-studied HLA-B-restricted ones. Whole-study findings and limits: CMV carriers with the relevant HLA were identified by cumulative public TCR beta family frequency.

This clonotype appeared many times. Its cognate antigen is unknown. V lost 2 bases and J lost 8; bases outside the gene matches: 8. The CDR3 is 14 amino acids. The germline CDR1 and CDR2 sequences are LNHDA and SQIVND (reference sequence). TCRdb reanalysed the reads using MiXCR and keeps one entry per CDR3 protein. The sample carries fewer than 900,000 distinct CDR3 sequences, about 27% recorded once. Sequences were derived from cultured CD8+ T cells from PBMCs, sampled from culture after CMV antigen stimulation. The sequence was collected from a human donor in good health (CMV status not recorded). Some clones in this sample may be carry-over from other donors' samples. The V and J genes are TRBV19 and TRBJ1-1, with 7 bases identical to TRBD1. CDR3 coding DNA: TGTGCCAGTAGTATAAAGGGGGCGCCGTTCGAAGCTTTCTTT. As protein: CASSIKGAPFEAFF.